This TCR beta chain stems from a study of identical twins. General observations from the study: Out-of-frame sharing of TCR alpha in monozygotic twins was underestimated by models.

The CDR3 has 17 residues. Germline V gene data show CDR1 as DFQATT and CDR2 as SNEGSKA (reference sequence). Germline trimming cut 5 bases from V and 8 bases from J; bases unmatched to any gene: 18. This clonotype showed up just a few times. Its target is unknown. The authors used template switching to add a universal primer site and gave cDNA unique molecular identifiers. Each CDR3 protein gets one entry after TCRdb re-called the 5' RACE reads with MiXCR. The sample yields under 500,000 distinct CDR3 sequences, 13% to 15% seen once. This same sample was also part of a study on yellow fever vaccine responses in identical twins.

V usage is TRBV20-1 and J usage is TRBJ2-1; 10 bases fit TRBD2. Sequenced input: CD4+ T cells sorted from blood. The origin of this receptor is a woman in her late teens or twenties in good health. This chain's CDR3 is CSAAVLGGLAGDYEQFF. DNA of the CDR3: TGCAGTGCTGCAGTCTTAGGGGGGCTAGCGGGAGATTATGAGCAGTTCTTC.